This T cell receptor (beta chain) is from a study of T cell changes during pregnancy in multiple sclerosis. Sequenced by immunoSEQ multiplex PCR; TCRdb stores in-frame clones only, minus some. Of over 2,000 clones in the sample, around 80% were seen once. V gave up 10 bases and J gave up 5 bases; unmatched junction bases: 11. The CDR3 runs 14 residues. CDR1 and CDR2 (germline): SNHLY, FYNNEI. This sequence was found in a female patient with multiple sclerosis, enrolled in a pregnancy study. Some clones in this sample may be carry-over from other donors' samples. Source material: CD4+ T cells from PBMCs (not recorded whether the cells were cultured). The chain is built from TRBV2 and TRBJ2-3; 8 bases fit TRBD2. CDR3 region: CATLGSRGGDTQYF. DNA for the CDR3: TGTGCCACCTTGGGGAGCCGGGGGGGAGATACGCAGTATTTT.